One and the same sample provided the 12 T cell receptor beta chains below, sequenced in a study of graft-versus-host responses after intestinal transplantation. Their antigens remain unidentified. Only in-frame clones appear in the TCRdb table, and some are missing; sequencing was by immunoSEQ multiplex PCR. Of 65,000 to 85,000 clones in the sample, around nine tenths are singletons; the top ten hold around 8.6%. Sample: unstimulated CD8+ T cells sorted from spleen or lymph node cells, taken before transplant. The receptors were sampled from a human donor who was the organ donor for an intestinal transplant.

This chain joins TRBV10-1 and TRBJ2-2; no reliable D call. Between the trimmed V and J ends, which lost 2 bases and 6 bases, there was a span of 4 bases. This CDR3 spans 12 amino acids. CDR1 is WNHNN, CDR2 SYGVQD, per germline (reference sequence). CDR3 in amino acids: CASSEVPGELFF. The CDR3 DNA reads TGCGCCAGCAGTGAGGTCCCCGGGGAGCTGTTTTTT.

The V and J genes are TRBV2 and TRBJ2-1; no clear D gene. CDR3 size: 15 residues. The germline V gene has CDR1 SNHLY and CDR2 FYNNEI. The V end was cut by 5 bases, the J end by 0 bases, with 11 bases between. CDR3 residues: CASSTTVSSYNEQFF. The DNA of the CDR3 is TGTGCCAGCAGTACTACTGTTAGCTCCTACAATGAGCAGTTCTTC.

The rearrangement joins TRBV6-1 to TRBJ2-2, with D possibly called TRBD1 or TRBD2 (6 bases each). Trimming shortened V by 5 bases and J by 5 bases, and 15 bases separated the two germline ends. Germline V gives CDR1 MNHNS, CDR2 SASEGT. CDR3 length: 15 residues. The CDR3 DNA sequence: TGTGCCAGCAGTTTCGACTTAGGGGGGACCGGGGAGCTGTTTTTT. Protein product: CASSFDLGGTGELFF.

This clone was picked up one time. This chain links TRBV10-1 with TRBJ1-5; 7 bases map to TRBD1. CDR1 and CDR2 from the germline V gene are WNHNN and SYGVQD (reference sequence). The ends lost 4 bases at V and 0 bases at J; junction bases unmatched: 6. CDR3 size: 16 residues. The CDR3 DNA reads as TGCGCCAGCAGTGTCGCGGACAGGTTTAGCAATCAGCCCCAGCATTTT. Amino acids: CASSVADRFSNQPQHF.

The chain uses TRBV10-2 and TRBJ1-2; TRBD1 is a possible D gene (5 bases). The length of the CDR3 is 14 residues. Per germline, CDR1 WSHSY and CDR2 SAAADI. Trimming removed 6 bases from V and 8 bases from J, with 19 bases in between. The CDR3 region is CASSSSGGGTGYTF. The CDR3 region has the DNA TGCGCCAGCAGCTCATCCGGGGGTGGTACCGGCTACACCTTC.

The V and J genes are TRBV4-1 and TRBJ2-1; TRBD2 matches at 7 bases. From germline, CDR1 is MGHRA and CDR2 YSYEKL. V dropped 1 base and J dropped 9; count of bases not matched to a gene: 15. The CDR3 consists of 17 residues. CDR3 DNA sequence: TGCGCCAGCAGCCAAGGGGCCTCCGGGGGGTCCTGGGTTGAGCAGTTCTTC. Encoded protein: CASSQGASGGSWVEQFF.

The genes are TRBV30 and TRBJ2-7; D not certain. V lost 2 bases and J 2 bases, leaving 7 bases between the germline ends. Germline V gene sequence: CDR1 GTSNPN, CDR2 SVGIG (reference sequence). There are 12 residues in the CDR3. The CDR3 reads CAWSPVPYEQYF. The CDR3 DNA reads TGTGCCTGGAGTCCCGTACCCTACGAGCAGTACTTC.

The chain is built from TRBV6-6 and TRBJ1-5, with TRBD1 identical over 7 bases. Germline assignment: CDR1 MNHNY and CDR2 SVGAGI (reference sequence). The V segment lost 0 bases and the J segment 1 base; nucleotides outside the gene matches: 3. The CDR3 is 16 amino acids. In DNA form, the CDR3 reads TGTGCCAGCAGTTACTCCGGGGACAGCAGCAATCAGCCCCAGCATTTT. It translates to CASSYSGDSSNQPQHF.

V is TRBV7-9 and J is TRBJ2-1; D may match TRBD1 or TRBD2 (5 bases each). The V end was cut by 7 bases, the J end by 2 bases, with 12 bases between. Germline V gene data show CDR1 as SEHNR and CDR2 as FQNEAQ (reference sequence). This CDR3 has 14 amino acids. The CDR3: CASTLRGAYNEQFF. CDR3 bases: TGTGCCAGCACGTTAAGGGGAGCCTACAATGAGCAGTTCTTC.

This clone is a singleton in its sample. Here the CDR3 DNA reads TGCGCCAGCAGCTTGGGTGGGGTTTACACTGAAGCTTTCTTT. This encodes CASSLGGVYTEAFF. The genes are TRBV5-1 and TRBJ1-1, with no clear D. The CDR3 is 14 amino acids. V dropped 0 bases and J dropped 3 bases, with 9 bases sitting between them. Germline V gene data show CDR1 as SGHRS and CDR2 as YFSETQ.

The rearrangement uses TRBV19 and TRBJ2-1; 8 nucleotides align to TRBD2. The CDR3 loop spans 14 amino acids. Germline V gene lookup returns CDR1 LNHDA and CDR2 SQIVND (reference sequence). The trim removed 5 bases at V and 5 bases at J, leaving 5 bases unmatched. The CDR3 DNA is TGTGCCAGTAGTGCGGGAGGTCTCAACAATGAGCAGTTCTTC. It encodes CASSAGGLNNEQFF.

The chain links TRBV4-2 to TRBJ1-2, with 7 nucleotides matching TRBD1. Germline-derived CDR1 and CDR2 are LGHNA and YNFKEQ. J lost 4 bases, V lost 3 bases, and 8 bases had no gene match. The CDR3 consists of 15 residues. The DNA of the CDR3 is TGTGCCAGCAGCCATCGAAGGGGGCCTATCTATGGCTACACCTTC. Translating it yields CASSHRRGPIYGYTF.